These 14 T cell receptor beta chains share one sample of origin, sequenced in a study of control samples from healthy donors and cancer patients. Produced via immunoSEQ multiplex PCR; TCRdb's table is partial and in-frame only. Here the sample spans 120,000 or so clones, 87% being singletons. The sequenced sample consisted of blood. These TCRs come from a man aged 18 to 29 in good health.

Here the CDR3 reads CASSQVVSGGPFAYNEQFF. CDR3 in DNA: TGTGCCAGCAGCCAAGTGGTGTCGGGAGGGCCGTTCGCTTACAATGAGCAGTTCTTC. This rearrangement joins TRBV3-1 (or the pseudogene TRBV3-2) to TRBJ2-1, with 8 bases identical to TRBD2. With V trimmed by 1 base and J by 4 bases, 15 bases remained unmatched. The CDR3 has 19 residues. The germline gives CDR1 LGHDT, CDR2 YNNKEL (reference sequence).

This clone came up a few times. This sequence joins TRBV11-3 and TRBJ2-4; TRBD1 is a possible D gene (5 bases). Germline V gene sequence: CDR1 SGHNT, CDR2 YENEEA. There are 17 residues in the CDR3. V lost 0 bases, J lost 0 bases, and 12 bases lay in between. The DNA for the CDR3 is TGTGCCAGCAGCTTAGATGCCAAGGGGCTAGCCAAAAACATTCAGTACTTC. Encoded protein: CASSLDAKGLAKNIQYF.

The V gene is TRBV6-4, the J gene TRBJ2-3; 11 bases are shared with TRBD2. This CDR3 spans 16 amino acids. The trim removed 0 bases at V and 2 bases at J, leaving 1 base unmatched. CDR1 and CDR2 (germline): MRHNA, SNTAGT. The CDR3 DNA follows: TGTGCCAGCAGTGACTCTAGCGGGAGGGCCACAGATACGCAGTATTTT. Translating it yields CASSDSSGRATDTQYF.

Here the CDR3 DNA reads TGTGCCAGCAGTTTACGGGACTCCAGCTACACCTTC. Translated, it gives CASSLRDSSYTF. V is TRBV28 and J is TRBJ1-2; weak D call: TRBD1 (5 bases). Per the germline V gene, CDR1 is MDHEN and CDR2 is SYDVKM. The CDR3 has 12 amino acids. Trimming removed 2 bases from V and 9 bases from J, with 10 bases in between.

A few counts support this clone. The rearrangement uses TRBV5-3 and TRBJ1-6; no definite D call. TRBV5-3 counts as an open reading frame of uncertain function. V was trimmed by 0 bases and J by 7 bases, leaving 8 bases between them. This CDR3 is 14 amino acids long. For the CDR3, the DNA is TGTGCCAGAAGCTTGGGAGGAGTAAATTCACCCCTCCACTTT. Translating gives CARSLGGVNSPLHF.

The rearrangement joins TRBV25-1 to TRBJ2-1, with 13 bases lining up with TRBD2. The CDR3 has 15 residues. CDR1 and CDR2 from the germline V gene are MGHDK and SYGVNS. The junction had 2 bases not matched to a gene; V was cut back by 7 bases and J by 2 bases. CDR3: CASTLAGGAYNEQFF. The CDR3, as DNA: TGTGCCAGCACACTAGCGGGAGGGGCCTACAATGAGCAGTTCTTC. Full variable domain (remainder filled in from reference TRBV25-1 and TRBJ2-1): EADIYQTPRYLVIGTGKKITLECSQTMGHDKMYWYQQDPGMELHLIHYSYGVNSTEKGDLSSESTVSRIRTEHFPLTLESARPSHTSQYLCASTLAGGAYNEQFFGPGTRLTVL.

The chain joins TRBV6-6 to TRBJ2-7; TRBD1 matches 7 bases. Germline V gene sequence: CDR1 MNHNY, CDR2 SVGAGI (reference sequence). J was trimmed by 2 bases and V by 6 bases; bases with no gene match: 13. This CDR3 comprises 16 residues. CDR3 nucleotide sequence: TGTGCCAGCAGCGAACCCCCGGGACAGCGTACCTACGAGCAGTACTTC. This gives the protein CASSEPPGQRTYEQYF.

This clone was recorded a few times. This chain uses TRBV2 with TRBJ2-1; D remains unclear. With 7 bases removed from V and 4 bases from J, the gap between germline ends came to 5 bases. This CDR3 contains 11 residues. Germline assignment: CDR1 SNHLY and CDR2 FYNNEI. The CDR3 sequence is CASNSYNEQFF. The CDR3 nucleotides are TGTGCCAGCAATTCATACAATGAGCAGTTCTTC.

In its sample, this clone was seen once. The rearrangement joins TRBV3-1 (or the pseudogene TRBV3-2) to TRBJ2-1; tentatively, D is TRBD2 (8 bases). CDR1 and CDR2 from the germline V gene are LGHDT and YNNKEL (reference sequence). The CDR3 length is 14 residues. V was clipped by 5 bases and J by 9 bases, with 17 bases between them. The DNA of the CDR3 is TGTGCCAGCAGCGAACGGGAGGGGGCAACTGAGCAGTTCTTC. Translated, it gives CASSEREGATEQFF.

V is TRBV3-1 (or the pseudogene TRBV3-2) and J is TRBJ2-7; 7 nucleotides agree with TRBD2. This CDR3 region has 13 residues. Germline loops: CDR1 LGHDT, CDR2 YNNKEL (reference sequence). The V gene end was trimmed by 6 bases and the J gene end by 2 bases; junction bases not matched to a gene: 4. CDR3 sequence reads: CASRRAGAYEQYF. The CDR3 DNA reads TGTGCCAGCAGACGGGCGGGAGCCTACGAGCAGTACTTC.

This rearrangement joins TRBV14 to TRBJ1-4; D gene unclear. The CDR3 loop spans 14 amino acids. Trimming stripped 5 bases from V and 7 bases from J, with 14 bases between. Germline CDR1 is SGHDN and CDR2 is FVKESK. The CDR3 reads CASSSRTWGEKLFF. The CDR3 nucleotides are TGTGCCAGCAGCTCACGGACCTGGGGTGAAAAACTGTTTTTT.

This chain joins TRBV19 and TRBJ1-1, with a tentative D call TRBD1 (6 bases). Per germline, CDR1 LNHDA and CDR2 SQIVND (reference sequence). The CDR3 is 14 amino acids. The V and J ends lost 4 bases and 7 bases respectively, with 16 bases between them. As DNA, the CDR3 is TGTGCCAGTAGTAGACTCCGGGACAACTTTGAAGCTTTCTTT. Its protein is CASSRLRDNFEAFF.

The chain's CDR3 is CASSSVNTDTQYF. The DNA for the CDR3 is TGTGCCAGCAGCTCAGTTAATACAGATACGCAGTATTTT. This chain links TRBV7-8 with TRBJ2-3; no reliable D call. The CDR3 length is 13 residues. CDR1 is SGHVS, CDR2 FQNEAQ, per germline. V lost 4 bases and J 3 bases, leaving 8 bases between the germline ends.

In DNA, the CDR3 is TGTGCCAGCAGCCAATCTGGTGTCCCTAGGAATCAGCCCCAGCATTTT. Its protein is CASSQSGVPRNQPQHF. The rearrangement links TRBV3-1 (or the pseudogene TRBV3-2) to TRBJ1-5, with D unresolved. CDR3 length: 16 amino acids. Trimming pared 2 bases from V and 4 bases from J, leaving 15 bases between. Germline V lookup: CDR1 LGHDT, CDR2 YNNKEL (reference sequence).